This T cell receptor (beta chain) was recorded in a study of OX40 agonist ivuxolimab in advanced cancers. Whole-study results and caveats: Among patients with partial responses at 0.1-3.0 mg/kg, clonal expansion was among the lowest. A proportion of nonresponders additionally exhibited low normalized T-cell clonal expansion. In general, CD8+ T cells held more expanded clones than CD4+ did, on average.

Notes on this clone: The antigen remains undetermined.

Some clones are missing from TCRdb's copy, which holds only in-frame ones; the method was immunoSEQ multiplex PCR. The table has roughly 14,000 clones, about 80% seen once. The CDR3 totals 14 residues. Trimming cost V 4 bases and J 4 bases; bases outside gene matches: 5. In germline, CDR1 is SGHRS, CDR2 YFSETQ. Peripheral blood came from all dose cohorts at three timepoints. The genes are TRBV5-1 and TRBJ2-7; 10 nucleotides agree with TRBD1. This receptor was taken from an adult with an advanced solid tumor such as melanoma, head and neck, liver or kidney cancer. Sample: CD4+ or CD8+ T cells sorted from blood, taken in a trial of the OX40 agonist ivuxolimab. Written as DNA, the CDR3 is TGCGCCAGCAGCACCGGACAGGGGGGGTACGAGCAGTACTTC. Translated, it gives CASSTGQGGYEQYF.